This is a list of T cell receptor beta chains from one sample in a study of blood T cell repertoires in COVID-19. Clones were sequenced by immunoSEQ multiplex PCR, and TCRdb holds only the in-frame ones, with some missing. The data contain around 300,000 clones, around 90% of them seen just once; the ten biggest clones take up under 7%. Specimen: peripheral blood. The receptors come from a young woman with COVID-19, enrolled during active disease. The CDR3 runs from the conserved cysteine through the conserved F or W. The D gene is left open where the match is weak. Clone size is stated in some rows and not others, as once, few, many or a class when expanded.

J gene | D gene | clone size | V gene | CDR3 protein | CDR3 DNA
TRBJ2-2 | NA | NA | TRBV27 | CASSALPRSTGELFF | TGTGCCAGCAGTGCTCTACCTAGATCCACCGGGGAGCTGTTTTTT
TRBJ1-4 | NA | NA | TRBV21-1 | CASSKRGAGEKLFF | TGTGCCAGCAGCAAGAGGGGCGCGGGGGAAAAACTGTTTTTT
TRBJ1-1 | NA | once | TRBV5-4 | CASSPRTANTEAFF | TGTGCCAGCAGCCCACGGACAGCAAACACTGAAGCTTTCTTT
TRBJ2-1 | TRBD2 | NA | TRBV18 | CASSPSSGSVNEQFF | TGTGCCAGCTCACCATCTAGCGGGAGTGTGAATGAGCAGTTCTTC
TRBJ2-1 | TRBD2 | NA | TRBV24-1 | CATSRLAGGNQFF | TGTGCCACCAGTAGGCTAGCGGGAGGGAACCAGTTCTTC
TRBJ2-2 | NA | NA | TRBV7-6 | CASSSWARPNTGELFF | TGTGCCAGCAGCTCGTGGGCCAGGCCGAACACCGGGGAGCTGTTTTTT
TRBJ1-5 | NA | NA | TRBV4-2 | CASSQQGHSNQPQHF | TGTGCCAGCAGCCAACAGGGGCATAGCAATCAGCCCCAGCATTTT
TRBJ2-7 | NA | NA | TRBV3-1/TRBV3-2 | CASSALGGEQYF | TGTGCCAGCAGCGCCCTAGGGGGCGAGCAGTACTTC
TRBJ1-2 | TRBD1 | NA | TRBV4-1 | CASSSRTGGYTF | TGCGCCAGCAGCTCCCGGACAGGAGGCTACACCTTC
TRBJ2-3 | NA | NA | TRBV13 | CASSLSPPWGTDTQYF | TGTGCCAGCAGTCTTAGCCCACCCTGGGGCACAGATACGCAGTATTTT
TRBJ2-1 | TRBD2 | NA | TRBV6-2/TRBV6-3 | CASSYVAGGPRDRQFF | TGTGCCAGCAGTTACGTAGCGGGAGGGCCAAGGGACAGGCAGTTCTTC
TRBJ2-5 | NA | NA | TRBV5-1 | CASSLGRRGETQYF | TGCGCCAGCAGCTTGGGGCGGCGGGGAGAGACCCAGTACTTC
TRBJ2-4 | NA | NA | TRBV15 | CATSRDVGGTPNIQYF | TGTGCCACCAGCAGAGACGTTGGGGGGACCCCTAACATTCAGTACTTC
TRBJ1-1 | TRBD1 | NA | TRBV10-3 | CAIRGLTRGHGTEAFF | TGTGCCATCAGGGGACTGACGAGGGGGCATGGGACTGAAGCTTTCTTT
TRBJ2-7 | NA | few | TRBV27 | CASSPRATYEQYF | TGTGCCAGCAGTCCGAGAGCTACCTACGAGCAGTACTTC
TRBJ2-1 | TRBD2 | NA | TRBV2 | CASSGLAGTSSYNEQFF | TGTGCCAGCAGTGGACTAGCGGGAACTAGCTCCTACAATGAGCAGTTCTTC
TRBJ2-1 | TRBD2 | NA | TRBV7-3 | CASSSTSGRGSEQFF | TGTGCCAGCAGCTCGACTAGCGGGAGGGGGAGTGAGCAGTTCTTC
TRBJ2-7 | TRBD1 | once | TRBV11-2 | CASSLADRDEQYF | TGTGCCAGCAGCTTAGCCGACAGGGACGAGCAGTACTTC
TRBJ2-7 | TRBD1 | NA | TRBV5-1 | CASSSPGQTYEQYF | TGCGCCAGCAGCAGTCCGGGACAGACCTACGAGCAGTACTTC
TRBJ1-4 | TRBD1 | NA | TRBV18 | CASSPPGQSNEKLFF | TGTGCCAGCTCACCCCCGGGACAGTCTAATGAAAAACTGTTTTTT
TRBJ2-3 | TRBD2 | NA | TRBV11-3 | CASSARTSGNIGTDTQYF | TGTGCCAGCAGCGCCAGGACTAGCGGAAACATAGGCACAGATACGCAGTATTTT
TRBJ1-1 | TRBD1 | NA | TRBV5-1 | CASSLVPGGIPEAFF | TGCGCCAGCAGCTTGGTTCCAGGGGGGATTCCTGAAGCTTTCTTT
TRBJ2-2 | NA | NA | TRBV19 | CASRSGAGELFF | TGTGCCAGTAGATCGGGGGCCGGGGAGCTGTTTTTT
TRBJ2-1 | NA | NA | TRBV10-1 | CASRAGWNNEQFF | TGCGCCAGCAGGGCAGGCTGGAACAATGAGCAGTTCTTC
TRBJ2-2 | TRBD2 | NA | TRBV6-6 | CASSHEGLVAGELFF | TGTGCCAGCAGCCATGAGGGACTAGTAGCCGGGGAGCTGTTTTTT
TRBJ2-1 | NA | NA | TRBV5-8 | CASSLRGLQPYNEQFF | TGTGCCAGCAGCTTGAGGGGCCTTCAGCCCTACAATGAGCAGTTCTTC
TRBJ1-5 | NA | NA | TRBV5-5 | CASSLYSNQPQHF | TGTGCCAGCAGTCTTTATAGCAATCAGCCCCAGCATTTT
TRBJ2-6 | NA | NA | TRBV24-1 | CATSDSRGANVLTF | TGTGCCACCAGTGATTCTCGGGGGGCCAACGTCCTGACTTTC
TRBJ2-5 | NA | NA | TRBV6-2/TRBV6-3 | CASSYGGIETQYF | TGTGCCAGCAGTTATGGAGGGATAGAGACCCAGTACTTC
TRBJ2-2 | TRBD2 | NA | TRBV19 | CASSWTSGRSTGELFF | TGTGCCAGTAGTTGGACTAGCGGGAGGTCCACCGGGGAGCTGTTTTTT
TRBJ2-2 | NA | NA | TRBV19 | CATSQEAGELFF | TGTGCCACCTCCCAGGAGGCCGGGGAGCTGTTTTTT
TRBJ1-5 | NA | NA | TRBV30 | CAWSRSMGGQPQHF | TGTGCCTGGAGTAGGAGTATGGGTGGTCAGCCCCAGCATTTT
TRBJ2-7 | TRBD1 | NA | TRBV5-1 | CASSLTGGYREQYF | TGCGCCAGCAGCTTGACAGGGGGGTACCGCGAGCAGTACTTC
TRBJ1-5 | NA | NA | TRBV6-5 | CASSRQLNQPQHF | TGTGCCAGCAGTCGACAACTCAATCAGCCCCAGCATTTT
TRBJ2-6 | TRBD1 | few | TRBV30 | CASAGQGMSGANVLTF | TGTGCCTCTGCCGGACAGGGCATGTCTGGGGCCAACGTCCTGACTTTC